What follows are 15 T cell receptor beta chains derived from one specimen sequenced in a study of T cells in Graves' hyperthyroidism and ophthalmopathy. Amplification of TCR beta CDR3 regions was performed using RNA transcripts as template. HTBI primers were used for first-round RT-PCR of the TCR CDR3. TCRdb re-analysed the multiplex PCR reads in MiXCR, keeping a single row per CDR3 protein. The sample contains roughly 580,000 distinct CDR3 sequences, roughly 46% of which appear only once. Sample: peripheral blood or thyroid tissue (not recorded which). The source of these receptors is a woman between 18 and 30 years old with Graves' hyperthyroidism.

The rearrangement joins TRBV12-3 or TRBV12-4 to TRBJ1-3; a weak D match, TRBD1 (5 bases). The ends were cut back, 5 bases at V and 0 bases at J, with 14 bases in the middle. CDR3 size: 16 residues. The CDR3 DNA follows: TGTGCCAGCAGTGCCTTCACCGGGACCTCTGGAAACACCATATATTTT. Its translation is CASSAFTGTSGNTIYF.

There are a few counts of this clonotype. The chain joins TRBV7-9 to TRBJ2-7, with D perhaps TRBD2 (6 bases). The CDR3 contains 15 residues. The ends were cut back, 1 base at V and 0 bases at J, with 10 bases in the middle. Per germline, CDR1 SEHNR and CDR2 FQNEAQ (reference sequence). DNA of the CDR3: TGTGCCAGCAGCTTAGGCGGGACGTTCTCCTACGAGCAGTACTTC. Translation: CASSLGGTFSYEQYF. Looking up the rest from reference TRBV7-9 and TRBJ2-7 gives the full variable domain: DTGVSQNPRHKITKRGQNVTFRCDPISEHNRLYWYRQTLGQGPEFLTYFQNEAQLEKSRLLSDRFSAERPKGSFSTLEIQRTEQGDSAMYLCASSLGGTFSYEQYFGPGTRLTVT.

This clonotype occurred many times. The chain joins TRBV29-1 to TRBJ1-4, with 7 bases identical to TRBD1. The germline CDR1 and CDR2 sequences are SQVTM and ANQGSEA. CDR3 size: 14 residues. Trimming removed 3 bases from V and 6 bases from J; junction bases left unmatched: 7. The CDR3 region is CSVDRQGGDEKLFF. The CDR3 DNA reads TGCAGCGTTGACCGACAGGGCGGCGATGAAAAACTGTTTTTT.

The table lists this clonotype with many counts. This chain links TRBV5-8 with TRBJ1-5; possible D gene TRBD1, 5 bases. CDR3 length: 13 residues. The ends were cut back, 4 bases at V and 5 bases at J, with 10 bases in the middle. CDR1 is SGHTS and CDR2 is YDEGEE in the germline V gene. The chain's CDR3 is CASSQVGDQPQHF. CDR3 nucleotide sequence: TGTGCCAGCAGCCAAGTGGGGGATCAGCCCCAGCATTTT.

The V and J genes are TRBV20-1 and TRBJ1-2, with TRBD1 matching 9 bases. Germline V CDR1 and CDR2: DFQATT, SNEGSKA (reference sequence). The trim removed 6 bases at V and 8 bases at J, leaving 7 bases unmatched. The CDR3 covers 12 residues. CDR3 in amino acids: CSATGTGIGYTF. The DNA for the CDR3 is TGCAGTGCAACCGGGACAGGGATAGGCTACACCTTC.

The chain carries TRBV5-1 and TRBJ1-1; D may be TRBD1 (5 bases). V lost 4 bases, J lost 1 base, and 11 bases lay in between. This CDR3 contains 14 residues. Per germline, CDR1 SGHRS and CDR2 YFSETQ. This CDR3 reads CASSTGRENTEAFF. The CDR3 region has the DNA TGCGCCAGCAGCACGGGACGTGAGAACACTGAAGCTTTCTTT. Full variable domain (outside the CDR3, taken from reference TRBV5-1 and TRBJ1-1): KAGVTQTPRYLIKTRGQQVTLSCSPISGHRSVSWYQQTPGQGLQFLFEYFSETQRNKGNFPGRFSGRQFSNSRSEMNVSTLELGDSALYLCASSTGRENTEAFFGQGTRLTVV.

This chain uses TRBV7-9 with TRBJ2-5, with D perhaps matching TRBD2 (6 bases). The CDR3 has 16 amino acids. V was pared by 4 bases and J by 5 bases, with 20 bases between. Per germline, CDR1 SEHNR and CDR2 FQNEAQ (reference sequence). The chain's CDR3 is CASSSGALNTGETQYF. The CDR3, as DNA: TGTGCCAGCAGCTCGGGAGCCCTGAACACCGGGGAGACCCAGTACTTC.

This clonotype came up many times. This chain uses TRBV15 with TRBJ2-6, with a tentative D call TRBD1 (6 bases). Germline V gene sequence: CDR1 LNHNV, CDR2 YYDKDF (reference sequence). The CDR3 has 17 residues. Trimming cost V 2 bases and J 0 bases, with 11 bases left between them. The CDR3 DNA reads TGTGCCACCAGCAGAAAGACAGGATTCTCTGGGGCCAACGTCCTGACTTTC. This sequence encodes CATSRKTGFSGANVLTF.

The sample holds many counts of this clonotype. V is TRBV15 and J is TRBJ1-5; a weak D match, TRBD1 (5 bases). CDR3 size: 16 residues. In germline, CDR1 is LNHNV, CDR2 YYDKDF (reference sequence). Trimming cost V 3 bases and J 4 bases, with 16 bases left between them. The DNA for the CDR3 is TGTGCCACCAGCAGTTTCGCGGGACTGCTGAATCAGCCCCAGCATTTT. Protein product: CATSSFAGLLNQPQHF.

In its sample, this clonotype was seen many times. The rearrangement links TRBV6-5 to TRBJ2-7; D is undetermined. Trimming removed 5 bases from V and 3 bases from J, with 11 bases in between. CDR1 is MNHEY, CDR2 SVGAGI, per germline. The CDR3 is made up of 13 amino acids. CDR3 sequence (DNA): TGTGCCAGCAGTACCCAGGACGGCTACGAGCAGTACTTC. Its translation: CASSTQDGYEQYF.

The CDR3 nucleotides are TGTGCCATCAATACGCGGGGGGCGAGAAACACCATATATTTT. The encoded protein is CAINTRGARNTIYF. The rearrangement links TRBV6-4 to TRBJ1-3; TRBD1 is a possible D gene (6 bases). The CDR3 consists of 14 residues. V dropped 10 bases and J dropped 5 bases, with 18 bases sitting between them. CDR1 is MRHNA, CDR2 SNTAGT, per germline.

The V gene is TRBV5-1, the J gene TRBJ2-5; possible D gene TRBD1, 5 bases. This CDR3 contains 15 residues. Germline V CDR1 and CDR2: SGHRS, YFSETQ. V was cut by 3 bases and J by 4 bases, with 16 bases left in between. Written as DNA, the CDR3 is TGCGCCAGCAGCTATAGGGGTACCCGTGGAGAGACCCAGTACTTC. Its translation: CASSYRGTRGETQYF.

This clonotype was observed many times. The rearrangement joins TRBV25-1 to TRBJ1-2; no reliable D call. This CDR3 contains 14 residues. Trimming stripped 2 bases from V and 8 bases from J, with 15 bases between. Germline V lookup: CDR1 MGHDK, CDR2 SYGVNS. In nucleotides, the CDR3 is TGTGCCAGCAGTGAAGGAGGGCAGGTTGGGGGCTACACCTTC. It codes for CASSEGGQVGGYTF.

V gene TRBV29-1 combines with J gene TRBJ2-7, with TRBD1 matching 7 bases. Germline trimming cut 4 bases from V and 3 bases from J; bases unmatched to any gene: 6. In germline, CDR1 is SQVTM, CDR2 ANQGSEA. The CDR3 runs 13 residues. The CDR3, as DNA: TGCAGCGTTGGAAGGGACAGTGGCTACGAGCAGTACTTC. Its translation is CSVGRDSGYEQYF.

The chain employs TRBV15 and TRBJ1-6; D is unresolved. Trimming took off 7 bases at V and 6 bases at J, with 16 bases between the two ends. Germline V gene lookup returns CDR1 LNHNV and CDR2 YYDKDF (reference sequence). This CDR3 has 15 amino acids. CDR3 nucleotide sequence: TGTGCCACCAAGTTCGGTGGGAGGGCTAATTCACCCCTCCACTTT. Its translation is CATKFGGRANSPLHF.